The sequence of this T cell receptor beta chain was determined in a study of shared clonotypes between healthy human individuals. Study at large: A donor's plate count was three for CD4 naive and three for CD4 memory; CD8 naive had two and CD8 memory one.

Whole-study results and caveats: On the whole, naive subsets had larger estimated richness than memory subsets had.

A CD45RA+ naive subset and a CD45RA-negative memory subset were split from CD4+ cells. Sequencing was at deep level. The assay was immunoSEQ multiplex PCR, and TCRdb's table has in-frame clones only and misses some. The sample lists millions of clones; roughly nine tenths were seen once. The germline CDR1 and CDR2 sequences are SEHNR and FQNEAQ (reference sequence). The V and J ends lost 5 bases and 7 bases respectively, with 15 bases between them. The CDR3 runs 15 residues. On this clone: Its specificity is not known.

Sequenced input: naive CD4+ T cells sorted from blood. Sample subset: CD45RA+ positively selected. The receptor was derived from a man between 18 and 29 years old in good health. This chain uses TRBV7-9 with TRBJ1-6; a possible D gene is TRBD1 (6 bases). The CDR3 loop reads CASSLQTGLNSPLHF. The CDR3 DNA is TGTGCCAGCAGCCTGCAGACAGGCCTCAATTCACCCCTCCACTTT. The complete variable domain, with remaining parts taken from reference TRBV7-9 and TRBJ1-6, reads DTGVSQNPRHKITKRGQNVTFRCDPISEHNRLYWYRQTLGQGPEFLTYFQNEAQLEKSRLLSDRFSAERPKGSFSTLEIQRTEQGDSAMYLCASSLQTGLNSPLHFGNGTRLTVT.